This T cell receptor (beta chain) was captured in a study of beta chain features in type 1 diabetes. About the research overall: When patients were set against healthy donors, age, gender and cell yields were similar. Findings of the study overall: A potential PCR bias toward shorter templates would be equal in patient and control samples. Shorter TCRB CDR3s, moderately but significantly so, marked every one of the four CD4+ subsets in Type 1 diabetes patients. The naive, central memory and Treg TCRB repertoires showed an apparent similarity that was greater among patients than among healthy donors.

This clone was picked up a small number of times. Its antigen is still unknown. What was sequenced were expressed TCRB transcripts, since all of the isolated RNA had been reverse transcribed. The read count averaged roughly 4 million across naive, central memory and regulatory T cell samples. Only in-frame clones appear in the TCRdb table, and some are missing; sequencing was by immunoSEQ multiplex PCR. The sample contains 600,000 to 750,000 clones, around an eighth of which appear only once. This CDR3 region has 13 residues. The germline V gene encodes CDR1 SNHLY and CDR2 FYNNEI. V dropped 7 bases and J dropped 5 bases, with 15 bases sitting between them.

What was sequenced was naive CD4+ T cells from blood. The V gene is TRBV2, the J gene TRBJ2-7; perhaps TRBD2 as D (5 bases). The receptor's source is a man aged 30-40 years with type 1 diabetes. Here the CDR3 DNA reads TGTGCCAGCACGTGGGAGACCCCCCACGAGCAGTACTTC. This gives the protein CASTWETPHEQYF.